A single TCR beta chain is shown here with its context. These data come from a study of blood T cell repertoires in COVID-19. Study at large: There were acute and convalescent COVID-19 samples, and they came from the United States, Italy and Spain. From T cells, B-cell-depleted T cells, or PBMCs came the material, which was cDNA or gDNA.

Clones were sequenced by immunoSEQ multiplex PCR, and TCRdb holds only the in-frame ones, with some missing. The table shows 160,000 or so clones, with 80% to 90% occurring only once. The CDR3 has 12 amino acids. The V end lost 0 bases, the J end lost 2 bases, and 4 bases lay between the germline ends. The germline CDR1 and CDR2 sequences are GTSNPN and SVGIG (reference sequence). This sequence was found in a man aged 55 to 70 with acute or convalescent COVID-19. The rearrangement uses TRBV30 and TRBJ1-2; D not certain. Input material: peripheral blood. For the CDR3, the DNA is TGTGCCTGGAGTGTCACAAACTATGGCTACACCTTC. Translation gives CAWSVTNYGYTF.